This is a list of T cell receptor beta chains from one sample in a study of cytomegalovirus exposure and HLA in healthy donors. The repertoire was sequenced with immunoSEQ multiplex PCR; TCRdb's copy has only in-frame clones and lacks some. This repertoire shows about 180,000 clones, 84% found once; its top ten account for around 0.93%. Material: PBMCs. Every receptor here comes from a man aged 25 to 40 in good health and CMV-seronegative. Both conserved end residues are part of each CDR3. Each record gives: V gene, CDR3 length, clone size, D gene, J gene, CDR3 protein, CDR3 DNA. The D gene is left open where the match is weak. Clone size is shown for a subset of rows, as once, few, many or a class of expanded clone.

>TRBV4-1|16|-|-|TRBJ2-3
CASSPSEAASTDTQYF
TGCGCCAGCAGCCCTTCGGAAGCGGCTAGCACAGATACGCAGTATTTT
>TRBV27|16|-|TRBD1|TRBJ2-1
CASSLGTGGSYNEQFF
TGTGCCAGCAGTTTAGGGACAGGGGGTTCGTACAATGAGCAGTTCTTC
>TRBV2|15|few|TRBD1|TRBJ2-5
CASTTDRGQGETQYF
TGTGCCAGCACTACCGACAGGGGGCAGGGGGAGACCCAGTACTTC
>TRBV7-9|16|-|-|TRBJ1-2
CSSSFGSETAAHGYTF
TGTTCCAGCAGCTTCGGGTCGGAGACAGCAGCCCATGGCTACACCTTC
>TRBV7-2|14|-|TRBD1|TRBJ2-7
CASSPRQGFYEQYF
TGTGCCAGCAGCCCTAGACAGGGGTTCTACGAGCAGTACTTC
>TRBV4-1|16|-|TRBD1|TRBJ1-1
CASSPGQGLMNTEAFF
TGCGCCAGCAGCCCGGGACAGGGTCTCATGAACACTGAAGCTTTCTTT
>TRBV7-9|18|-|TRBD2|TRBJ2-1
CASSLSSGGPWDYNEQFF
TGTGCCAGCAGCTTAAGTAGCGGGGGGCCCTGGGACTACAATGAGCAGTTCTTC
>TRBV20-1|11|once|-|TRBJ2-7
CSARLAVEQYF
TGCAGTGCTAGATTGGCCGTCGAGCAGTACTTC
>TRBV7-6|15|-|-|TRBJ2-5
CASSFGQGVGETQYF
TGTGCCAGCAGCTTTGGGCAGGGTGTTGGAGAGACCCAGTACTTC
>TRBV28|15|-|-|TRBJ1-2
CASSLGRITFYGYTF
TGTGCCAGCAGTTTGGGCAGGATCACCTTCTATGGCTACACCTTC
>TRBV6-6|13|once|-|TRBJ2-5
CASSSGVIGTQYF
TGTGCCAGCAGTTCGGGAGTTATAGGGACCCAGTACTTC
>TRBV29-1|13|few|TRBD1|TRBJ1-2
CSVLGQGVYGYTF
TGCAGCGTCCTAGGACAGGGGGTCTATGGCTACACCTTC
>TRBV9|16|-|TRBD1|TRBJ2-7
CASSANRGQGAGEQYF
TGTGCCAGCAGCGCAAATCGAGGACAGGGTGCTGGTGAGCAGTACTTC
>TRBV4-3|18|once|TRBD2|TRBJ2-1
CASSLGLAGEWGYNEQFF
TGCGCCAGCAGCCTCGGACTAGCGGGAGAGTGGGGGTACAATGAGCAGTTCTTC
>TRBV18|17|-|TRBD2|TRBJ2-1
CASSPPGLAGSWGEQFF
TGTGCCAGCTCACCACCGGGACTAGCGGGCTCATGGGGTGAGCAGTTCTTC
>TRBV27|15|-|-|TRBJ2-7
CASSGRTGRLEEQYF
TGTGCCAGCAGTGGCCGGACTGGGAGACTGGAAGAGCAGTACTTC
>TRBV19|14|-|-|TRBJ2-7
CASSSIGEWDEQYF
TGTGCCAGTAGTTCGATCGGGGAATGGGACGAGCAGTACTTC
>TRBV4-3|15|-|-|TRBJ2-7
CASSQDPQGTYEQYF
TGCGCCAGCAGCCAAGATCCGCAGGGTACCTACGAGCAGTACTTC
>TRBV7-6|16|-|-|TRBJ2-7
CASSLGRAGPSYEQYF
TGTGCCAGCAGCTTAGGGAGGGCAGGTCCTTCCTACGAGCAGTACTTC
>TRBV7-8|15|-|TRBD1|TRBJ2-1
CASSLWDRSIYEQFF
TGTGCCAGCAGCCTTTGGGACAGGTCTATCTATGAGCAGTTCTTC
>TRBV28|14|-|TRBD1|TRBJ1-1
CASSRDRRFTEAFF
TGTGCCAGCAGCAGGGACAGGCGATTCACTGAAGCTTTCTTT
>TRBV7-4|15|-|-|TRBJ2-1
CASSLYWQADNEQFF
TGTGCCAGCAGCTTATATTGGCAGGCCGACAATGAGCAGTTCTTC
>TRBV5-4|16|-|-|TRBJ2-1
CASSSSGAGAKNEQFF
TGTGCCAGCAGCTCCTCGGGGGCGGGAGCAAAGAATGAGCAGTTCTTC
>TRBV7-9|13|-|-|TRBJ2-7
CSSSLFGDFEQYF
TGTTCCAGCAGCTTATTCGGGGACTTCGAGCAGTACTTC
>TRBV18|15|-|TRBD1|TRBJ2-2
CASSPFGTGTGELFF
TGTGCCAGCTCACCATTTGGGACAGGGACCGGGGAGCTGTTTTTT
>TRBV5-1|16|-|TRBD2|TRBJ2-5
CASSLALASGQETQYF
TGCGCCAGCAGCTTGGCCTTGGCTAGCGGCCAAGAGACCCAGTACTTC
>TRBV2|11|few|-|TRBJ1-5
CASSDPEPQHF
TGTGCCAGCAGTGACCCCGAGCCCCAGCATTTT
>TRBV28|17|-|-|TRBJ2-1
CASSLRSSTSSYNEQFF
TGTGCCAGCAGTTTAAGATCTAGTACGAGCTCCTACAATGAGCAGTTCTTC
>TRBV11-2|16|few|TRBD2|TRBJ2-1
CASSSLSGRAYNEQFF
TGTGCCAGCAGCTCCCTCAGCGGGAGGGCCTACAATGAGCAGTTCTTC
>TRBV7-8|16|-|-|TRBJ2-1
CASSPLGTPSYNEQFF
TGTGCCAGCAGCCCGTTGGGGACACCCTCCTACAATGAGCAGTTCTTC
>TRBV14|17|-|-|TRBJ2-3
CASSQTVPWTSTDTQYF
TGTGCCAGCAGCCAAACCGTACCCTGGACTAGCACAGATACGCAGTATTTT
>TRBV19|13|-|TRBD1|TRBJ2-7
CASRPGGVYEQYF
TGTGCCAGTAGACCAGGGGGTGTCTACGAGCAGTACTTC
>TRBV19|16|-|TRBD2|TRBJ2-3
CASSIRLAGKADTQYF
TGTGCCAGTAGTATAAGACTAGCGGGTAAAGCAGATACGCAGTATTTT
>TRBV5-4|16|-|TRBD2|TRBJ2-2
CASTLAGGLNTGELFF
TGTGCCAGCACCCTAGCGGGAGGGTTGAACACCGGGGAGCTGTTTTTT
>TRBV11-3|13|once|TRBD2|TRBJ2-1
CASSLRGDNEQFF
TGTGCCAGCAGCCTCCGGGGGGACAATGAGCAGTTCTTC
>TRBV5-1|16|-|TRBD2|TRBJ2-1
CASSYTSGRSYNEQFF
TGCGCCAGCAGCTATACTAGCGGGAGGTCCTACAATGAGCAGTTCTTC
>TRBV7-3|13|once|-|TRBJ1-2
CASSDSSGSGYTF
TGTGCCAGCAGCGACAGCTCCGGGAGTGGCTACACCTTC
>TRBV7-8|13|-|-|TRBJ2-5
CASSSSPRETQYF
TGTGCCAGCAGCTCGAGTCCCCGGGAGACCCAGTACTTC
>TRBV7-9|16|-|-|TRBJ1-2
CASSTRGRTVDYGYTF
TGTGCCAGCAGCACAAGGGGCAGGACGGTCGATTATGGCTACACCTTC
>TRBV4-1|16|few|-|TRBJ1-5
CASSQGRHRENQPQHF
TGCGCCAGCAGCCAAGGTCGACACCGGGAGAATCAGCCCCAGCATTTT
>TRBV4-3|14|-|-|TRBJ1-2
CASSQGTANYGYTF
TGCGCCAGCAGCCAAGGGACAGCTAACTATGGCTACACCTTC
>TRBV11-2|12|-|-|TRBJ2-7
CASSSQSGEQYF
TGTGCCAGCAGCTCCCAGTCGGGCGAGCAGTACTTC
>TRBV11-2|19|-|-|TRBJ1-2
CASSSISRWTDTLWGGYTF
TGTGCCAGCAGCTCAATTTCCCGGTGGACAGACACCCTTTGGGGAGGCTACACCTTC
>TRBV7-9|14|-|TRBD1|TRBJ2-7
CASSYTGTGGEQYF
TGTGCCAGCAGCTACACCGGGACAGGGGGCGAGCAGTACTTC
>TRBV6-5|15|few|TRBD1|TRBJ2-7
CASSYDRAITYEQYF
TGTGCCAGCAGTTACGACAGGGCAATTACCTACGAGCAGTACTTC
>TRBV7-2|12|-|-|TRBJ2-7
CASRPDSHEQYF
TGTGCCAGCAGACCGGACAGTCACGAGCAGTACTTC
>TRBV7-6|13|-|-|TRBJ2-7
CASSLVGTYEQYF
TGTGCCAGCAGCTTAGTCGGTACCTACGAGCAGTACTTC
>TRBV19|14|-|TRBD1|TRBJ1-5
CASSEQGSNQPQHF
TGTGCCAGTAGTGAACAGGGGAGCAATCAGCCCCAGCATTTT
>TRBV6-5|16|-|-|TRBJ2-7
CASSYSMGPQAYEQYF
TGTGCCAGCAGTTACTCGATGGGGCCCCAGGCCTACGAGCAGTACTTC
>TRBV7-3|15|-|TRBD2|TRBJ2-3
CASSYYSGRADTQYF
TGTGCCAGCAGCTATTATAGCGGGAGGGCAGATACGCAGTATTTT
>TRBV7-8|15|-|-|TRBJ1-6
CASSPSGDTQIPLHF
TGTGCCAGCAGCCCAAGTGGGGACACCCAAATACCCCTCCACTTT
>TRBV6-1|15|-|TRBD1|TRBJ2-7
CASSERDSFSYEQYF
TGTGCCAGCAGTGAACGGGACAGTTTCTCCTACGAGCAGTACTTC
>TRBV7-2|16|once|-|TRBJ2-7
CASSINPAAPTYEQYF
TGTGCCAGCAGTATAAATCCAGCGGCCCCTACCTACGAGCAGTACTTC
>TRBV5-1|15|few|-|TRBJ2-2
CASSKVKEGTGELFF
TGCGCCAGCAGCAAGGTCAAGGAGGGCACCGGGGAGCTGTTTTTT